The 5 T cell receptor beta chains below all came from one sample that was sequenced in a study of T cell changes during pregnancy in multiple sclerosis. The repertoire was sequenced with immunoSEQ multiplex PCR; TCRdb's copy has only in-frame clones and lacks some. The sample has tens of thousands of clones; approximately 90% are singletons. The sequencing here drew on peripheral blood, taken before pregnancy. Receptor source: a female donor with multiple sclerosis, enrolled in a pregnancy study.

The J gene is TRBJ2-3, the V gene TRBV5-1; 7 bases are a match to TRBD2. This CDR3 contains 16 residues. V shed 5 bases, J shed 3 bases, and the junction held 12 bases outside the gene matches. The germline V gene encodes CDR1 SGHRS and CDR2 YFSETQ. The CDR3 sequence is CASRAGLGRPTDTQYF. CDR3 DNA: TGCGCCAGCAGAGCCGGACTAGGTAGGCCAACAGATACGCAGTATTTT.

The V gene is TRBV4-3, the J gene TRBJ1-2; 8 nucleotides match TRBD1. After removal of 0 bases from V and 8 bases from J, the junction contained 11 bases not matched to a gene. The germline V gene encodes CDR1 LGHNA and CDR2 YSLEER. The CDR3 runs to 16 residues. This CDR3 reads CASSQDLGTGGGGYTF. CDR3 bases: TGCGCCAGCAGCCAAGATTTGGGGACAGGTGGTGGGGGCTACACCTTC.

The CDR3 region is CASSFSGWNIQYF. CDR3 nucleotides: TGTGCCAGCAGCTTTTCAGGTTGGAACATTCAGTACTTC. The chain couples TRBV11-1 to TRBJ2-4; no clear D. Germline CDR1 and CDR2: SGHAT and FQDESV (reference sequence). The CDR3 spans 13 residues. Trimming shortened V by 3 bases and J by 7 bases, and 10 bases separated the two germline ends. The full variable domain, its missing parts supplied by reference TRBV11-1 and TRBJ2-4, is EAEVAQSPRYKITEKSQAVAFWCDPISGHATLYWYRQILGQGPELLVQFQDESVVDDSQLPKDRFSAERLKGVDSTLKIQPAELGDSAMYLCASSFSGWNIQYFGAGTRLSVL.

The rearrangement joins TRBV18 to TRBJ2-5; TRBD1 might be the D (5 bases). V was shortened by 5 bases and J by 8 bases, with 18 bases between the two germline ends. This CDR3 comprises 14 residues. CDR1 KGHSH and CDR2 LQKENI come from the germline V gene. The CDR3, as DNA: TGTGCCAGCTCATCTGACAGTACCAAGAGAACCCAGTACTTC. This codes for CASSSDSTKRTQYF.

The J gene is TRBJ1-2, the V gene TRBV2; D is unclear. The CDR3 totals 14 residues. Trimming took off 1 base at V and 2 bases at J, with 8 bases between the two ends. Germline V CDR1 and CDR2: SNHLY, FYNNEI. The CDR3 reads CASSEEVGNYGYTF. CDR3 bases: TGTGCCAGCAGTGAAGAGGTGGGCAACTATGGCTACACCTTC. Full variable domain (outside the CDR3, taken from reference TRBV2 and TRBJ1-2): EPEVTQTPSHQVTQMGQEVILRCVPISNHLYFYWYRQILGQKVEFLVSFYNNEISEKSEIFDDQFSVERPDGSNFTLKIRSTKLEDSAMYFCASSEEVGNYGYTFGSGTRLTVV.